This T cell receptor beta chain was recorded in a study of technical replicates of blood from four donors. V trimming: 7 bases; J trimming: 7 bases; junction bases outside the gene matches: 4. The CDR3 has 13 residues. Germline V gene lookup returns CDR1 MNHEY and CDR2 SVGAGI. Here immunoSEQ multiplex PCR was the method, and the copy in TCRdb shows in-frame clones only, minus some. The data show 75,000 to 80,000 clones, approximately 94% seen once. The source of this sequence is a human donor in good health. V usage is TRBV6-5 and J usage is TRBJ2-1; the match to TRBD1 covers 10 bases. Sequences were obtained from T cells isolated from PBMCs. This CDR3 is CASMTGGRNEQFF. Here the CDR3 DNA reads TGTGCCAGCATGACAGGGGGCCGGAATGAGCAGTTCTTC.